These 7 T cell receptor beta chains were all obtained from the same sample, sequenced in a study of regulatory T cells in long-lasting Graves disease. Arm-PCR of CDR3 regions and iRepertoire HTBI primers were used to build TCR beta libraries. TCRdb processed the multiplex PCR reads anew with MiXCR; each CDR3 protein has one entry. This repertoire shows roughly 260,000 distinct CDR3 sequences, roughly 18% found once; its top ten account for 12% to 15%. Time point defined: newly diagnosed GD, antithyroid drugs for less than 3 months. PBMCs were the source of the RNA used for TCR sequencing. These records were also assigned to another study, of T cells in Graves' hyperthyroidism and ophthalmopathy.

Sequenced here: peripheral blood mononuclear cells (PBMCs), sampled at new diagnosis, from a patient treated with antithyroid drugs. The receptors derive from a woman in her twenties or thirties with Graves disease.

This clonotype has ten or more counts. CDR3 amino acids: CASTVSSGNTEAFF. The CDR3 nucleotides are TGTGCCAGCACCGTAAGCTCGGGCAACACTGAAGCTTTCTTT. V usage is TRBV18 and J usage is TRBJ1-1, with unresolved D. The ends were cut back, 8 bases at V and 2 bases at J, with 15 bases in the middle. From germline, CDR1 is KGHSH and CDR2 LQKENI. The CDR3 has 14 residues.

The chain links TRBV2 to TRBJ2-3; tentatively, D is TRBD1 (5 bases). This CDR3 has 17 amino acids. V was trimmed by 5 bases and J by 0 bases, leaving 18 bases between them. The germline gives CDR1 SNHLY, CDR2 FYNNEI. CDR3 DNA sequence: TGTGCCAGCAGTCCTAGATTTCGACAGACAAGCACAGATACGCAGTATTTT. This translates into CASSPRFRQTSTDTQYF.

A note on this clonotype: The conserved phenylalanine or tryptophan normally closing the CDR3 is absent here, so this likely arose from a read error. V gene TRBV20-1 combines with J gene TRBJ2-3; TRBD2 agrees at 7 bases. V lost 3 bases, J lost 0 bases, and 3 bases stayed unmatched. The germline V gene has CDR1 DFQATT and CDR2 SNEGSKA (reference sequence). The CDR3 sequence is 14 residues long. This CDR3 reads CSASGGSSTDTQYS. CDR3 bases: TGCAGTGCTAGCGGGGGGTCTAGCACAGATACGCAGTATTCT.

This clonotype showed up many times. V usage is TRBV12-3 or TRBV12-4 and J usage is TRBJ1-6; 7 nucleotides align to TRBD1. The CDR3 contains 14 residues. Trimming cost V 6 bases and J 6 bases; bases outside gene matches: 5. The CDR3 protein is CASSYGTANSPLHF. In nucleotides, the CDR3 is TGTGCCAGCAGCTACGGGACAGCTAATTCACCCCTCCACTTT.

This clonotype was found many times. The CDR3: CASTQIGYSNQPQHF. The CDR3 DNA reads TGTGCCAGCACCCAAATCGGATATAGCAATCAGCCCCAGCATTTT. The rearrangement links TRBV6-1 to TRBJ1-5; D ambiguous. Germline V gene sequence: CDR1 MNHNS, CDR2 SASEGT. V was pared by 7 bases and J by 0 bases, with 13 bases between. The CDR3 has 15 residues.

This chain uses TRBV20-1 with TRBJ1-2, with D unresolved. The germline V gene has CDR1 DFQATT and CDR2 SNEGSKA (reference sequence). V was cut by 3 bases and J by 0 bases, with 8 bases left in between. This CDR3 is 13 amino acids long. CDR3: CSARRTSNYGYTF. As DNA, the CDR3 is TGCAGTGCTAGGCGGACGTCTAACTATGGCTACACCTTC.

The table lists this clonotype with many counts. The chain carries TRBV20-1 and TRBJ1-2; 10 nucleotides agree with TRBD1. The length of the CDR3 is 16 residues. Germline lookup yields CDR1 DFQATT and CDR2 SNEGSKA (reference sequence). V shed 1 base, J shed 2 bases, and the junction held 7 bases outside the gene matches. The CDR3 here is CSARGLPGQGNYGYTF. Here the CDR3 DNA reads TGCAGTGCTAGAGGACTCCCGGGACAGGGGAACTATGGCTACACCTTC.